This T cell receptor (beta chain) came from a study of cytomegalovirus exposure and HLA in healthy donors. PCR primers comprised 60 Vbeta and 13 Jbeta primers. Generated by immunoSEQ multiplex PCR, the TCRdb table keeps only in-frame clones and is missing some. The table shows 200,000 to 250,000 clones, with about 83% occurring only once. In regard to this clone: Its antigen remains unknown.

Study results and limitations: From TCR beta sequences, most subjects' HLA-A and HLA-B alleles were reportedly predicted accurately. Analyzed later, association rates of TCRs varied across HLA loci, with DRB1 most and HLA-C fewest. In presence/absence analyses, roughly uniform sequencing depth across donors was assumed.

Sequenced sample: PBMCs. This clonotype was obtained from a girl aged 10-17 years in good health and CMV-seronegative.

This chain's CDR3 is CASSSRHSNTEAFF. The CDR3 coding sequence is TGCGCCAGCAGCTCTCGACATTCGAACACTGAAGCTTTCTTT. The V and J genes are TRBV4-3 and TRBJ1-1; no definite D call. The germline V and J ends were trimmed by 5 bases and 1 base, with 11 bases remaining between them. Germline lookup yields CDR1 LGHNA and CDR2 YSLEER. The CDR3 runs 14 residues.